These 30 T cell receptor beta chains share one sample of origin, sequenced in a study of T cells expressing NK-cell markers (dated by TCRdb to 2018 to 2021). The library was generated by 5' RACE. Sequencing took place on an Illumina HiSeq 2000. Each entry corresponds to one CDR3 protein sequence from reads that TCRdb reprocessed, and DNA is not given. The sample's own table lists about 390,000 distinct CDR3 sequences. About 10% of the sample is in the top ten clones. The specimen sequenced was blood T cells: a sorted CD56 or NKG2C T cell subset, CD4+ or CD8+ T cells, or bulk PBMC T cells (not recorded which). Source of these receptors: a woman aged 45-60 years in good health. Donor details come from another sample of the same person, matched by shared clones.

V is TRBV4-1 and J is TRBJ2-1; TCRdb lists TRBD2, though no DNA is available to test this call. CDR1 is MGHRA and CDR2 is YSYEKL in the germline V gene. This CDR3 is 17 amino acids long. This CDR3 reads CASSFRWLAGPDNEQFF.

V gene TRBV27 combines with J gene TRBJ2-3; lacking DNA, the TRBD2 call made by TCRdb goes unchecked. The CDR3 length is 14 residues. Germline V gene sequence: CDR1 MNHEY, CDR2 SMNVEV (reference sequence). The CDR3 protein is CASRRAVGTDTQYF.

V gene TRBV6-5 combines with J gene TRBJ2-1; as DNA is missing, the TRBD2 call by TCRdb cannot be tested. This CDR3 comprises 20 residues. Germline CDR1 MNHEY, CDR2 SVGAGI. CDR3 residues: CASSPSRGALAGVSYNEQFF.

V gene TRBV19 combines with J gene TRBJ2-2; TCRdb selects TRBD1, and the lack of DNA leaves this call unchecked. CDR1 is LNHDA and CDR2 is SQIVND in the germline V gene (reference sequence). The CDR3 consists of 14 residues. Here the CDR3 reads CASSSGIGTGELFF.

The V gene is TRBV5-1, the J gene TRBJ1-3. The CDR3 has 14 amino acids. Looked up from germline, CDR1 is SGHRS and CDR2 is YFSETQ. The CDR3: CASSSGTDGNTIYF.

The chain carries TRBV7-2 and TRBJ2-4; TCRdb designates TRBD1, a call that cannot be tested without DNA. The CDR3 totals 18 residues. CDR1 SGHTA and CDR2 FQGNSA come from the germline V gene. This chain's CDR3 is CASSSEGRGRAAKNIQYF.

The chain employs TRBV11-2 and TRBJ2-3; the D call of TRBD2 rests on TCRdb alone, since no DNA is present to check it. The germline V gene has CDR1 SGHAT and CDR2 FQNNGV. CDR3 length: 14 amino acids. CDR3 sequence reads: CASSRTLGGNTQYF.

CDR3 region: CSSRGTDTQYF. V usage is TRBV29-1 and J usage is TRBJ2-3; the D gene TCRdb calls, TRBD1, cannot be checked with no DNA. CDR3 length: 11 amino acids. From germline, CDR1 is SQVTM and CDR2 ANQGSEA.

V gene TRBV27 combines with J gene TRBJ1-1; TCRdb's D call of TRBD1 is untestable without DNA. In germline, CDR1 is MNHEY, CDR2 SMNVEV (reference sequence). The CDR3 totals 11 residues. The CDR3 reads CASMSGGEAFF.

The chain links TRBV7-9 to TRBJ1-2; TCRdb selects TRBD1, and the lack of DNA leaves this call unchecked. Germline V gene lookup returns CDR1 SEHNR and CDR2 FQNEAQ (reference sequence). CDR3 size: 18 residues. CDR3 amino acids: CASSPSSGQGFEWDGYTF.

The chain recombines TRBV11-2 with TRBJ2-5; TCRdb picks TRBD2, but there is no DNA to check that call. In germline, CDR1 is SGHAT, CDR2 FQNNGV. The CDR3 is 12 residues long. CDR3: CASSRVQEPQYF.

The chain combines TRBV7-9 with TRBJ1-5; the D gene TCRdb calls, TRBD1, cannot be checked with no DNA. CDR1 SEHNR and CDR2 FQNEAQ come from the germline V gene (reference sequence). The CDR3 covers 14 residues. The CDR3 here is CASSPAGGNQPQHF.

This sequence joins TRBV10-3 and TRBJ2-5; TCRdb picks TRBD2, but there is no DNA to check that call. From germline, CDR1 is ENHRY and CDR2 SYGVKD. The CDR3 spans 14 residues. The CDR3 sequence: CAISEYGSQETQYF.

The CDR3 sequence: CASNQAGTGNEQYF. The chain combines TRBV28 with TRBJ2-7; TCRdb's D call of TRBD1 is untestable without DNA. Per germline, CDR1 MDHEN and CDR2 SYDVKM. The CDR3 runs 14 residues.

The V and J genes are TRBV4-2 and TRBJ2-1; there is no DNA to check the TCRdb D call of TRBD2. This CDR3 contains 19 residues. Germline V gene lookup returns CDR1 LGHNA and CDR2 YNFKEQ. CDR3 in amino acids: CASSQPARLAESRYNEQFF.

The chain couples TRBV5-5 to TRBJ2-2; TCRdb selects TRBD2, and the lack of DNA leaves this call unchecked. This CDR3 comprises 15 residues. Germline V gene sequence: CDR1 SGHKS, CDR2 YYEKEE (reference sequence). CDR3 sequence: CASSLLADETGELFF.

This CDR3 is CASMVGNEQFF. J is TRBJ2-1 and V is TRBV12-3 or TRBV12-4. CDR3 length: 11 residues.

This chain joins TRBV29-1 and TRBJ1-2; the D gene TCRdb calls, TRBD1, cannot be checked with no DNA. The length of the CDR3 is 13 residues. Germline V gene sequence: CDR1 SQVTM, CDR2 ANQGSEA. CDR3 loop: CSVEERGLLGYTF.

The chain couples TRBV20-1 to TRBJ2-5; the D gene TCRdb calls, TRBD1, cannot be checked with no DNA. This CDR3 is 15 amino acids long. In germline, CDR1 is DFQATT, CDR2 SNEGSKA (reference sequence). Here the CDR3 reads CSAIPGGGDQETQYF.

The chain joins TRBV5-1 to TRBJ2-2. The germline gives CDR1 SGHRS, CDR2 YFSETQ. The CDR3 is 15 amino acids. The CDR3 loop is CASSLLATGTGELFF.

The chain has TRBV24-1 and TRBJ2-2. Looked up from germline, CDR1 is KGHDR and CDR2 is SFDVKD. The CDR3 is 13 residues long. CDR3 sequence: CATSDLNPGELFF.

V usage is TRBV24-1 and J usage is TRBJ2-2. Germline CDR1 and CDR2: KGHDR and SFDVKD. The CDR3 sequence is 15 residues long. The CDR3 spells CATSDLAATGGELFF.

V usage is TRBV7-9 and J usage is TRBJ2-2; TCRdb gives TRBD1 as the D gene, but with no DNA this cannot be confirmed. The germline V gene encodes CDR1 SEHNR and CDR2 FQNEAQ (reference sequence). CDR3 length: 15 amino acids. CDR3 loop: CASGAMTGNTGELFF.

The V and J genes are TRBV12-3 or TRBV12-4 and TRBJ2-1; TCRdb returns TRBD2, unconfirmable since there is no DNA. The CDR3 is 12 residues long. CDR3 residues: CASSTTSAAQFF.

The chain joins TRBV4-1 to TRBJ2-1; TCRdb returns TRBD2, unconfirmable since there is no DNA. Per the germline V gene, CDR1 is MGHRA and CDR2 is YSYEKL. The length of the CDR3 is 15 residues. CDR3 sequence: CASSPRGGTYNEQFF.

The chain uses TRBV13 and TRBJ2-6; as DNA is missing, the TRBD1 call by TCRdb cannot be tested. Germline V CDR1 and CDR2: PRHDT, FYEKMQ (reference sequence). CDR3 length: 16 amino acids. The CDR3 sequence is CASSLWSGAGANVLTF.

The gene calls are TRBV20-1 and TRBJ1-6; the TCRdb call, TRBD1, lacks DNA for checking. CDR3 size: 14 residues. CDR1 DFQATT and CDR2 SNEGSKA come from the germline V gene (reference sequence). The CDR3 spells CSAAPLAFNSPLHF.

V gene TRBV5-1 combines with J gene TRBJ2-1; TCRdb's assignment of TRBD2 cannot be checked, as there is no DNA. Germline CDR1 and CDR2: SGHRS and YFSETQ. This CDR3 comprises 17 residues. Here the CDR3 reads CASSLASGASRSNEQFF.

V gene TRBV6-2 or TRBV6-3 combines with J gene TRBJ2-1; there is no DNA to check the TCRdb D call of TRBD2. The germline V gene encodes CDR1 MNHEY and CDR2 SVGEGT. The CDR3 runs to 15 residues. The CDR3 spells CASSYGGLAGDEQFF.

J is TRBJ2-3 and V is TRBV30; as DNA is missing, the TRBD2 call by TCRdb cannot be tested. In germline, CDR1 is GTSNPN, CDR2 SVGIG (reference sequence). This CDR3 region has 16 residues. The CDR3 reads CAWSYGLAGGKDTQYF.